Following are 27 T cell receptor beta chains from one sample sequenced in a study of cytomegalovirus exposure and HLA in healthy donors. The repertoire was sequenced with immunoSEQ multiplex PCR; TCRdb's copy has only in-frame clones and lacks some. Of 200,000 to 300,000 clones in the sample, around 88% were seen once. Material: PBMCs. Receptors originate from a woman aged 25 to 45 in good health and CMV-seropositive.

This clone has a single count. The DNA for the CDR3 is TGTGCCACATCTCCGACAGCCCTCAGGAACGGCTACACCTTC. Protein: CATSPTALRNGYTF. The chain couples TRBV6-1 to TRBJ1-2; the D gene is possibly TRBD1 (5 bases). From germline, CDR1 is MNHNS and CDR2 SASEGT. V lost 10 bases, J lost 8 bases, and 23 bases lay in between. This CDR3 is built from 14 residues.

The chain couples TRBV7-6 to TRBJ2-7; 8 nucleotides line up with TRBD2. J was trimmed by 1 base and V by 1 base; bases with no gene match: 6. The CDR3 runs to 16 residues. CDR1 and CDR2 (germline): SGHVS, FNYEAQ. CDR3 residues: CASSLGSSGGSYEQYF. Written as DNA, the CDR3 is TGTGCCAGCAGCTTAGGGTCGAGCGGGGGATCCTACGAGCAGTACTTC.

The V gene is TRBV28, the J gene TRBJ2-1, with TRBD2 matching 9 bases. J was trimmed by 15 bases and V by 8 bases; bases with no gene match: 11. The CDR3 runs 12 residues. The germline CDR1 and CDR2 sequences are MDHEN and SYDVKM. The CDR3 DNA reads as TGTGCCAGCTCCTCGGGTGCGGGAGGGTGGTTCTTC. It specifies CASSSGAGGWFF.

The V and J genes are TRBV29-1 and TRBJ1-1; 8 positions match TRBD1. This CDR3 region has 15 residues. Germline CDR1 is SQVTM and CDR2 is ANQGSEA. Germline trimming cut 4 bases from V and 0 bases from J; bases unmatched to any gene: 7. In nucleotides, the CDR3 is TGCAGCGTTGTAGGGTGGACAGGGTTGAACACTGAAGCTTTCTTT. It encodes CSVVGWTGLNTEAFF.

V and J are TRBV5-1 and TRBJ1-1; maybe TRBD1 (5 bases). The CDR3 loop spans 14 amino acids. CDR1 SGHRS and CDR2 YFSETQ come from the germline V gene. Trimming cost V 3 bases and J 1 base, with 10 bases left between them. The CDR3 reads CASSSLQANTEAFF. CDR3 coding DNA: TGCGCCAGCAGCTCACTACAGGCGAACACTGAAGCTTTCTTT.

The chain joins TRBV2 to TRBJ1-5; no clear D gene. The CDR3 length is 13 residues. Germline V gene sequence: CDR1 SNHLY, CDR2 FYNNEI. The V end lost 1 base, the J end lost 7 bases, and 8 bases lay between the germline ends. CDR3 amino acids: CASSEGARQPQHF. The CDR3 nucleotides are TGTGCCAGCAGTGAAGGGGCAAGGCAGCCCCAGCATTTT.

This chain links TRBV11-3 with TRBJ2-1, with D maybe TRBD1 (6 bases). Germline-derived CDR1 and CDR2 are SGHNT and YENEEA. The CDR3 runs to 16 residues. V shed 2 bases and J shed 2 bases, with 13 bases lying between them. The CDR3 here is CASSLTPEGAYNEQFF. For the CDR3, the DNA is TGTGCCAGCAGCTTAACGCCCGAGGGGGCCTACAATGAGCAGTTCTTC.

V usage is TRBV6-5 and J usage is TRBJ2-7, with 7 bases lining up with TRBD1. Germline CDR1 reads MNHEY; CDR2 reads SVGAGI. Trimming at V came to 5 bases and at J to 4 bases, leaving 8 bases not matched to a gene. There are 14 residues in the CDR3. The CDR3 DNA is TGTGCCAGCAGTACCCGGGACAGACCTTACGAGCAGTACTTC. It encodes CASSTRDRPYEQYF.

The chain has TRBV7-8 and TRBJ2-7, with 11 bases aligning to TRBD2. The CDR3 length is 17 residues. V was clipped by 5 bases and J by 5 bases; unmatched bases: 14. The V gene's germline CDR1 is SGHVS and CDR2 FQNEAQ. CDR3 nucleotides: TGTGCCAGCAGCCCTGGCGGGAGACTAGCGGGACTCGACGAGCAGTACTTC. As protein: CASSPGGRLAGLDEQYF.

J is TRBJ2-7 and V is TRBV30, with TRBD2 matching over 15 bases. J was trimmed by 5 bases and V by 4 bases; bases with no gene match: 9. Germline V gives CDR1 GTSNPN, CDR2 SVGIG (reference sequence). The CDR3 is 16 residues long. The chain's CDR3 is CAWTGLAGGWGNEQYF. For the CDR3, the DNA is TGTGCCTGGACTGGACTAGCGGGAGGGTGGGGGAACGAGCAGTACTTC. Full variable domain (rest looked up from reference TRBV30 and TRBJ2-7): SQTIHQWPATLVQPVGSPLSLECTVEGTSNPNLYWYRQAAGRGLQLLFYSVGIGQISSEVPQNLSASRPQDRQFILSSKKLLLSDSGFYLCAWTGLAGGWGNEQYFGPGTRLTVT.

In DNA, the CDR3 is TGTGCCAGCAGCTCACTAGCGGGAGGGCCTAGCCCGAATACGCAGTATTTT. Translating it yields CASSSLAGGPSPNTQYF. The chain uses TRBV5-8 and TRBJ2-3, with TRBD2 matching 13 bases. The CDR3 length is 17 residues. V gave up 3 bases and J gave up 7 bases; unmatched junction bases: 11. Germline V gives CDR1 SGHTS, CDR2 YDEGEE. The entire variable domain, with the rest obtained from reference TRBV5-8 and TRBJ2-3, is as follows: EAGVTQSPTHLIKTRGQQATLRCSPISGHTSVYWYQQALGLGLQFLLWYDEGEERNRGNFPPRFSGRQFPNYSSELNVNALELEDSALYLCASSSLAGGPSPNTQYFGPGTRLTVL.

This chain links TRBV7-6 with TRBJ1-1; tentatively, D is TRBD1 (5 bases). This CDR3 is 13 amino acids long. Germline CDR1 is SGHVS and CDR2 is FNYEAQ. Trimming pared 5 bases from V and 1 base from J, leaving 8 bases between. CDR3 bases: TGTGCCAGCAGCCCAACAGGGAACACTGAAGCTTTCTTT. Amino acids: CASSPTGNTEAFF. The full variable domain, with the rest looked up from reference TRBV7-6 and TRBJ1-1, is GAGVSQSPRYKVTKRGQDVALRCDPISGHVSLYWYRQALGQGPEFLTYFNYEAQQDKSGLPNDRFSAERPEGSISTLTIQRTEQRDSAMYRCASSPTGNTEAFFGQGTRLTVV.

This clone was seen once. The chain employs TRBV29-1 and TRBJ1-2; D perhaps matches TRBD1 (5 bases). CDR1 SQVTM and CDR2 ANQGSEA come from the germline V gene. This CDR3 has 15 amino acids. V was cut by 4 bases and J by 0 bases, with 15 bases left in between. The CDR3 here is CSVVSQGAANYGYTF. In nucleotides, the CDR3 is TGCAGCGTTGTATCCCAGGGCGCAGCTAACTATGGCTACACCTTC.

The chain joins TRBV9 to TRBJ2-3; 8 positions match TRBD1. CDR3 length: 15 residues. Trimming cost V 3 bases and J 3 bases; bases outside gene matches: 6. Germline loops: CDR1 SGDLS, CDR2 YYNGEE. The CDR3 region has the DNA TGTGCCAGCAGCGCCAGGGGGCTCTTTACAGATACGCAGTATTTT. It yields the protein CASSARGLFTDTQYF.

The chain carries TRBV2 and TRBJ2-3; 7 bases align to TRBD1. CDR3 size: 15 residues. In germline, CDR1 is SNHLY, CDR2 FYNNEI. Trimming took 8 bases from V and 2 from J; bases not matched to a gene: 10. The CDR3 reads CASRGQDSFTDTQYF. The CDR3 region has the DNA TGTGCCAGCCGAGGACAGGACTCCTTCACAGATACGCAGTATTTT.

This chain connects TRBV7-6 to TRBJ2-7; 8 bases match TRBD2. The CDR3 totals 16 residues. CDR1 SGHVS and CDR2 FNYEAQ come from the germline V gene. Trimming removed 2 bases from V and 5 bases from J; junction bases left unmatched: 11. The CDR3 reads CASSLFTAGGENEQYF. CDR3 DNA: TGTGCCAGCAGCTTATTCACTGCGGGAGGAGAAAACGAGCAGTACTTC.

V usage is TRBV5-1 and J usage is TRBJ1-2; no firm D call. The CDR3 covers 15 residues. Germline CDR1 and CDR2: SGHRS and YFSETQ. Trimming stripped 0 bases from V and 4 bases from J, with 13 bases between. The DNA of the CDR3 is TGCGCCAGCAGCTTGGCGGAGGACCGAGCCTATGGCTACACCTTC. Protein: CASSLAEDRAYGYTF.

The chain links TRBV9 to TRBJ2-1, with a possible D match to TRBD1 (6 bases). The V gene lost 4 bases and the J gene lost 0 bases, with 11 bases spanning the gap. The CDR3 loop spans 15 amino acids. Germline CDR1 reads SGDLS; CDR2 reads YYNGEE. CDR3 amino acids: CASSNGGYSYNEQFF. In DNA form, the CDR3 reads TGTGCCAGCAGCAATGGGGGCTACTCCTACAATGAGCAGTTCTTC.

This sequence joins TRBV6-1 and TRBJ1-5; D not certain. CDR3 length: 14 residues. The V end was cut by 2 bases, the J end by 7 bases, with 12 bases between. Germline CDR1 MNHNS, CDR2 SASEGT. CDR3 sequence (DNA): TGTGCCAGCAGTGAAAGTGTTGGTGGCCAGCCCCAGCATTTT. Translation: CASSESVGGQPQHF.

As to this clone: Different DNA sequences within this sample yield the same CDR3. The V call is TRBV18, the J call TRBJ1-5; a possible D gene is TRBD1 (5 bases). Trimming left V 4 bases short and J 0 bases short, with 10 bases between. There are 15 residues in the CDR3. Germline V lookup: CDR1 KGHSH, CDR2 LQKENI. Here the CDR3 reads CASSLDRHSNQPQHF. The CDR3 DNA reads TGTGCCAGCTCACTCGACAGACATAGCAATCAGCCCCAGCATTTT.

The chain joins TRBV2 to TRBJ2-1, with 7 bases lining up with TRBD2. J gave up 2 bases and V 11 bases, and 9 bases lay outside the gene matches. Germline CDR1 reads SNHLY; CDR2 reads FYNNEI. CDR3 length: 14 amino acids. The DNA of the CDR3 is TGTGCCGGGGGAGGGAGGAGCCCCTACAATGAGCAGTTCTTC. Protein product: CAGGGRSPYNEQFF.

This chain uses TRBV25-1 with TRBJ2-1; D is possibly TRBD2 (6 bases). The CDR3 is 17 residues long. V was cut by 3 bases and J by 4 bases, with 19 bases left in between. Per the germline V gene, CDR1 is MGHDK and CDR2 is SYGVNS. The CDR3 sequence: CASSDPSGSDLYNEQFF. DNA for the CDR3: TGTGCCAGCAGTGATCCAAGCGGGTCCGATCTTTACAATGAGCAGTTCTTC.

The chain combines TRBV11-2 with TRBJ2-1; TRBD2 might be the D (6 bases). V lost 1 base, J lost 9 bases, and 10 bases lay in between. Germline values: CDR1 SGHAT, CDR2 FQNNGV. The CDR3 totals 13 residues. CDR3 nucleotide sequence: TGTGCCAGCAGCTTAGGGTTGCGGGGTGAGCAGTTCTTC. Its protein is CASSLGLRGEQFF.

The chain has TRBV7-2 and TRBJ2-1, with 11 bases aligning to TRBD2. This CDR3 comprises 15 residues. The germline gives CDR1 SGHTA, CDR2 FQGNSA. V gave up 2 bases and J gave up 10 bases; unmatched junction bases: 7. The CDR3 DNA reads TGTGCCAGCAGCTTAACCGGGACTAGCGGTGGAGAGCAGTTCTTC. Protein product: CASSLTGTSGGEQFF.

In this sample, this clone turned up once. This rearrangement joins TRBV10-2 to TRBJ1-4; no reliable D call. Trimming stripped 6 bases from V and 0 bases from J, with 14 bases between. The CDR3 is 16 residues long. Germline V CDR1 and CDR2: WSHSY, SAAADI. The CDR3 region is CASRLGKLATNEKLFF. CDR3 in DNA: TGCGCCAGCAGGCTGGGCAAGCTTGCAACTAATGAAAAACTGTTTTTT.

This clone came up a few times. The chain employs TRBV28 and TRBJ2-5; weak D call: TRBD2 (5 bases). Trimming pared 4 bases from V and 2 bases from J, leaving 14 bases between. Germline lookup yields CDR1 MDHEN and CDR2 SYDVKM. The CDR3 extends over 15 amino acids. CDR3 region: CASSSLSREQETQYF. As DNA, the CDR3 is TGTGCCAGCAGTTCCCTCTCTCGGGAACAAGAGACCCAGTACTTC.

V and J are TRBV5-1 and TRBJ2-1; weak D call: TRBD2 (6 bases). The CDR3 sequence is 15 residues long. CDR1 SGHRS and CDR2 YFSETQ come from the germline V gene. Trimming pared 5 bases from V and 5 bases from J, leaving 17 bases between. The CDR3 DNA follows: TGCGCCAGCAGAACCCTGGAGGGCCCGCACAATGAGCAGTTCTTC. Amino acids: CASRTLEGPHNEQFF.